This T cell receptor (beta chain) was captured by sequencing in a study of blood T cell repertoires in COVID-19. Study-level information: Sample material is recorded as cDNA or gDNA derived from T cells, B-cell-depleted T cells, or PBMCs.

Germline V gene data show CDR1 as SGHKS and CDR2 as YYEKEE (reference sequence). V lost 3 bases, J lost 12 bases, and 10 bases lay in between. CDR3 size: 12 residues. In the authors' workflow: Amplification of reference gene primers was used by the study to estimate nucleated cell counts. The method was immunoSEQ multiplex PCR; TCRdb's version includes in-frame clones alone and lacks a portion of them. The V and J calls and clone size were taken over from that table, and D and trimming were inferred from the DNA. Among about 130,000 clones listed, approximately 90% were seen once. The rearrangement joins TRBV5-5 to TRBJ1-6; D possibly corresponds to TRBD1 (6 bases). The TCR comes from an elderly woman with acute or convalescent COVID-19. Sequencing was carried out using peripheral blood. The CDR3 DNA reads as TGTGCCAGCAGCTCTGACAGGTTACCCCTCCACTTT. Translating gives CASSSDRLPLHF.